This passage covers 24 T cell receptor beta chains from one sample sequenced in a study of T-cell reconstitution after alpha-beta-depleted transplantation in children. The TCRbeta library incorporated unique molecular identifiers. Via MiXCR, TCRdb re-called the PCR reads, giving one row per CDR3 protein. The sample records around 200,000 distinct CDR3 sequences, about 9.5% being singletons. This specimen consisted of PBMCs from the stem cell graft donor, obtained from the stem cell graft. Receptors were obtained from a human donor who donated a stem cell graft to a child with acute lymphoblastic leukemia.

The CDR3 loop reads CASRDSPYEQYF. The CDR3 coding sequence is TGTGCCAGCCGGGACAGCCCCTACGAGCAGTACTTC. The chain employs TRBV12-3 or TRBV12-4 and TRBJ2-7, with 7 bases matching TRBD1. The CDR3 is 12 residues long. V lost 8 bases and J lost 2; bases outside the gene matches: 3.

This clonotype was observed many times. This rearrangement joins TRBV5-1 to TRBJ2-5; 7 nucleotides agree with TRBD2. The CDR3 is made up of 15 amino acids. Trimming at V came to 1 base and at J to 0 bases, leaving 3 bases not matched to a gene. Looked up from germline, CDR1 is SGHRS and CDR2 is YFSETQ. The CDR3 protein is CASSLFAGDQETQYF. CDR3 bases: TGCGCCAGCAGCTTGTTTGCGGGGGACCAAGAGACCCAGTACTTC.

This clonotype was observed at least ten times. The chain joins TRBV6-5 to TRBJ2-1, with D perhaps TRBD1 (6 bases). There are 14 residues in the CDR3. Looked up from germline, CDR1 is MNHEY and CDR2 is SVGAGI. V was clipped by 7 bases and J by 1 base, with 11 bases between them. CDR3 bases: TGTGCCAGCAAAACAGGGTGGTCCTACAATGAGCAGTTCTTC. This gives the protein CASKTGWSYNEQFF.

CDR3 nucleotide sequence: TGTGCCAGCAGTGAAACGGGCGGGGGGTACAATGAGCAGTTCTTC. This sequence encodes CASSETGGGYNEQFF. The chain carries TRBV25-1 and TRBJ2-1; 8 nucleotides match TRBD2. CDR1 is MGHDK, CDR2 SYGVNS, per germline. J gave up 4 bases and V 2 bases, and 4 bases lay outside the gene matches. The CDR3 length is 15 residues.

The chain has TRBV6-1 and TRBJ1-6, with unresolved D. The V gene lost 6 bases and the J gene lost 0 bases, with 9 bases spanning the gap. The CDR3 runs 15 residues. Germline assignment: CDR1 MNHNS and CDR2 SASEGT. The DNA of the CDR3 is TGTGCCAGCAGCGAGCTCAGCTCCTATAATTCACCCCTCCACTTT. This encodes CASSELSSYNSPLHF.

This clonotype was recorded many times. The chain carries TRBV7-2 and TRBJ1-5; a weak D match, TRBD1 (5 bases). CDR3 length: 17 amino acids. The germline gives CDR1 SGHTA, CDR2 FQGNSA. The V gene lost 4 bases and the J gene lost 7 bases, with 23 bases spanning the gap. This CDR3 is CASSSGDPRRWGQPQHF. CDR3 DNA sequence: TGTGCCAGCAGCTCGGGGGACCCCAGGCGATGGGGACAGCCCCAGCATTTT.

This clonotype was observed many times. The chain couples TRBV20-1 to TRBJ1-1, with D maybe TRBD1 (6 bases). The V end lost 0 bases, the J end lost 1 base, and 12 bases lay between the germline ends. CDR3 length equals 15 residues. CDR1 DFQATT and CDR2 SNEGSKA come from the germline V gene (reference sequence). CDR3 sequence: CSARERGHWNTEAFF. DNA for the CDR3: TGCAGTGCTAGAGAGCGGGGGCATTGGAACACTGAAGCTTTCTTT.

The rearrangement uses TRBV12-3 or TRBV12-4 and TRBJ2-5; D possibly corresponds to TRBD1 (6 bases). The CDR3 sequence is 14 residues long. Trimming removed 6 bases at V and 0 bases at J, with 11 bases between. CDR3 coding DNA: TGTGCCAGCAGGAAGGACAGTCACCAAGAGACCCAGTACTTC. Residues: CASRKDSHQETQYF.

The CDR3 region is CSAWTSGGDTQYF. DNA for the CDR3: TGCAGTGCCTGGACTAGCGGGGGCGATACGCAGTATTTT. V is TRBV20-1 and J is TRBJ2-3; 13 nucleotides line up with TRBD2. Per germline, CDR1 DFQATT and CDR2 SNEGSKA (reference sequence). V was clipped by 6 bases and J by 6 bases; unmatched bases: 3. This CDR3 is 13 amino acids long.

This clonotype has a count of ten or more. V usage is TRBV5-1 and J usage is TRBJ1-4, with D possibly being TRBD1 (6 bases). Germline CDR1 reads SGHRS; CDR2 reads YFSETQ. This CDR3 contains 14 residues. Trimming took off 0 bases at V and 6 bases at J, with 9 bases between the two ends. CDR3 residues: CASSLGQADEKLFF. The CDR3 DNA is TGCGCCAGCAGCTTGGGACAGGCTGATGAAAAACTGTTTTTT.

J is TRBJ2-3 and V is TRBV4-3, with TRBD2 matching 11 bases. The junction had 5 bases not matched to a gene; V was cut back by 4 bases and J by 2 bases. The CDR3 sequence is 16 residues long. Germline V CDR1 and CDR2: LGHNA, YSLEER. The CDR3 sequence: CASSPTLAGDTDTQYF. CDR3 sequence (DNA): TGCGCCAGCAGCCCGACACTAGCGGGGGACACAGATACGCAGTATTTT.

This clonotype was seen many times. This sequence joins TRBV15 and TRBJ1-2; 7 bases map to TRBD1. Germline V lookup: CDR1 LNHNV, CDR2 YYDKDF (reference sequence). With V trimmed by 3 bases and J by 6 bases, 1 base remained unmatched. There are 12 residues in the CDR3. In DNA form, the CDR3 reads TGTGCCACCAGCAGTGACAGGGATGGCTACACCTTC. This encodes CATSSDRDGYTF.

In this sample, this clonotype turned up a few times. Written as DNA, the CDR3 is TGCGCCAGCAGCCAAGAAGGGGGGACTAATGAAAAACTGTTTTTT. Protein: CASSQEGGTNEKLFF. This chain connects TRBV4-1 to TRBJ1-4; D is possibly TRBD1 (6 bases). The CDR3 is 15 amino acids. Trimming took 0 bases from V and 2 from J, leaving 7 bases between them. Germline-derived CDR1 and CDR2 are MGHRA and YSYEKL.

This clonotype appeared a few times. The CDR3 DNA is TGTGCCAGCAGAGCGGCGCCCCGGGAAGATCAGGGTGGCTACACCTTC. Encoded protein: CASRAAPREDQGGYTF. V gene TRBV2 combines with J gene TRBJ1-2, with TRBD1 as a possible D gene (5 bases). The length of the CDR3 is 16 residues. Per germline, CDR1 SNHLY and CDR2 FYNNEI. Trimming took off 6 bases at V and 7 bases at J, with 24 bases between the two ends.

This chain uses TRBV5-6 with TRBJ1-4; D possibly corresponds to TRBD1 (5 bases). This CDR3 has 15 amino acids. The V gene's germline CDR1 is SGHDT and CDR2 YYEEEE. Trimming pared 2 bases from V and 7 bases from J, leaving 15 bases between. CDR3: CASSFSQRGGEKLFF. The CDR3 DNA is TGTGCCAGCAGCTTTAGTCAGCGTGGGGGTGAAAAACTGTTTTTT.

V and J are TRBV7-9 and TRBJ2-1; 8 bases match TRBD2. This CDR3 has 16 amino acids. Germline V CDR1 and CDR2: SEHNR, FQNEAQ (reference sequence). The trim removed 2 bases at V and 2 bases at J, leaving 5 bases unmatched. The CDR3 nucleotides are TGTGCCAGCAGCTTAATGGGACTAGGCACCTACAATGAGCAGTTCTTC. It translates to CASSLMGLGTYNEQFF.

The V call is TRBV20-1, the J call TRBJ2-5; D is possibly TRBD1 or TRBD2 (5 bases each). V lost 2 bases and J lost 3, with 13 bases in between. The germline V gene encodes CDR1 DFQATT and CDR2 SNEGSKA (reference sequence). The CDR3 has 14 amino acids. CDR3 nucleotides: TGCAGTGCTAGAAAAAACGGGGCAAAAGAGACCCAGTACTTC. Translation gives CSARKNGAKETQYF.

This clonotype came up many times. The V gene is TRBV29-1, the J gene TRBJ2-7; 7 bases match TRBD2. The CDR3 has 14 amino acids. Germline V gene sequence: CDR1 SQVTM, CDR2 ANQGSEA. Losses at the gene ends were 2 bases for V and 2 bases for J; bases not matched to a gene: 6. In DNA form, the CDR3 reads TGCAGCGTTGAATTTAGGGAGGGGCCCTACGAGCAGTACTTC. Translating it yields CSVEFREGPYEQYF.

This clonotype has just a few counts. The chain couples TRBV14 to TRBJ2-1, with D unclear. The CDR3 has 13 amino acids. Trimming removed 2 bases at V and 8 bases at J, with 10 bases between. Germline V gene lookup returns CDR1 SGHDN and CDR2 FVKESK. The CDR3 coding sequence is TGTGCCAGCAGCCAAAACCAGGTCCATGAGCAGTTCTTC. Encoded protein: CASSQNQVHEQFF.

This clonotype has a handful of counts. The DNA of the CDR3 is TGTGCCAGCAGCTTAGCGCCGGCAGCCGGAGAGACCCAGTACTTC. Translation gives CASSLAPAAGETQYF. The chain uses TRBV7-8 and TRBJ2-5; D is undetermined. Trimming stripped 0 bases from V and 4 bases from J, with 12 bases between. CDR1 SGHVS and CDR2 FQNEAQ come from the germline V gene. The CDR3 is made up of 15 amino acids.

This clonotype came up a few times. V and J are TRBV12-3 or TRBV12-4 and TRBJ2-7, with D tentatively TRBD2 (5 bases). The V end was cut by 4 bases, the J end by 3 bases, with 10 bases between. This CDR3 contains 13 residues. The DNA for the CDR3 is TGTGCCAGCAGTTCAATAGCGAGCTACGAGCAGTACTTC. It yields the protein CASSSIASYEQYF.

The DNA of the CDR3 is TGCGCCAGCAGCTTGGAAAAGTTCACAGATACGCAGTATTTT. The encoded protein is CASSLEKFTDTQYF. The chain uses TRBV5-1 and TRBJ2-3; D remains unclear. There are 14 residues in the CDR3. V lost 0 bases and J 2 bases, leaving 7 bases between the germline ends. The germline V gene encodes CDR1 SGHRS and CDR2 YFSETQ.

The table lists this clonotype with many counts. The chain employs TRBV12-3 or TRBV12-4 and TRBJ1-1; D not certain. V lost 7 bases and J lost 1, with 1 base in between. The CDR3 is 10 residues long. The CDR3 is CASKNTEAFF. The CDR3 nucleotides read TGTGCCAGCAAGAACACTGAAGCTTTCTTT.

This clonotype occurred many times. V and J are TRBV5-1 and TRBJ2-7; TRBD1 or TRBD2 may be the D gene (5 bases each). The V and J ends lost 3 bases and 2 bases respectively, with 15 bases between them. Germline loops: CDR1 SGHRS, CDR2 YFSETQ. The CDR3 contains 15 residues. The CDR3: CASSSWRQGTYEQYF. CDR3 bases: TGCGCCAGCAGCTCCTGGAGGCAGGGAACCTACGAGCAGTACTTC.